The clone carrying this T cell receptor beta chain appeared a few times. Its antigen is currently unknown. Germline loops: CDR1 SGDLS, CDR2 YYNGEE. Between the trimmed V and J ends, which lost 0 bases and 10 bases, there was a span of 8 bases. This CDR3 has 13 residues. This entry is derived from a study of OX40 agonist ivuxolimab in advanced cancers. On the study more broadly: The patients received ivuxolimab by intravenous route every 2 weeks at 0.01 to 10 mg/kg. Prior checkpoint blockade (anti-PD-1, anti-PD-L1 or anti-CTLA-4) was permitted; under 50% had it. Study-wide findings and caveats: Certain nonresponders additionally had low normalized T-cell clonal expansion. Clones of CD4+ and CD8+ blood T cells grew by week 6 at doses of 0.1 to 3.0 mg/kg.

Some clones are missing from TCRdb's copy, which holds only in-frame ones; the method was immunoSEQ multiplex PCR. The table has approximately 90,000 clones, nearly 90% seen once. Source: CD4+ or CD8+ T cells sorted from blood, taken in a trial of the OX40 agonist ivuxolimab. The sequence was collected from an adult with an advanced solid tumor such as melanoma, head and neck, liver or kidney cancer. The genes are TRBV9 and TRBJ1-6, with D unresolved. In DNA form, the CDR3 reads TGTGCCAGCAGCGTAGGGGAACCGTCACCCCTCCACTTT. Amino acid sequence: CASSVGEPSPLHF.